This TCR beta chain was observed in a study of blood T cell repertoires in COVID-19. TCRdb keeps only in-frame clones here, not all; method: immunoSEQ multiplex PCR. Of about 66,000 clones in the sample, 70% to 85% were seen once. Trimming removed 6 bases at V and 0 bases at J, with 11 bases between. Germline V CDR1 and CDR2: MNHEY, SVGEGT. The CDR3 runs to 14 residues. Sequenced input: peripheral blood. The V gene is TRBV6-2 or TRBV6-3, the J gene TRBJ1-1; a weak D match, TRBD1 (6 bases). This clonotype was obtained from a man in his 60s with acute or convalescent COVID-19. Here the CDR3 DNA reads TGTGCCAGCAGCTTGGACAGAGTGAACACTGAAGCTTTCTTT. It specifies CASSLDRVNTEAFF.